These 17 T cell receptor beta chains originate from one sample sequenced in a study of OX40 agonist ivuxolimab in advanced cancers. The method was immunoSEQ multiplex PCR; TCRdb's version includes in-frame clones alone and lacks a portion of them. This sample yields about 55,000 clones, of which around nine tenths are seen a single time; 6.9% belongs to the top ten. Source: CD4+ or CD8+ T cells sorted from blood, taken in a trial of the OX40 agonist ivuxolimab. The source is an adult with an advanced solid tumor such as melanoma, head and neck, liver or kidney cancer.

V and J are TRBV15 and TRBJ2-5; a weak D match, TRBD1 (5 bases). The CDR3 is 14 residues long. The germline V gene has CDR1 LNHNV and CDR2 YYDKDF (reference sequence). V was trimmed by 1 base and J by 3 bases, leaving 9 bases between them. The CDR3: CATSRVGREETQYF. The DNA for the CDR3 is TGTGCCACCAGCAGAGTAGGCAGGGAAGAGACCCAGTACTTC. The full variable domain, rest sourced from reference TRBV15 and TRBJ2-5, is DAMVIQNPRYQVTQFGKPVTLSCSQTLNHNVMYWYQQKSSQAPKLLFHYYDKDFNNEADTPDNFQSRRPNTSFCFLDIRSPGLGDTAMYLCATSRVGREETQYFGPGTRLLVL.

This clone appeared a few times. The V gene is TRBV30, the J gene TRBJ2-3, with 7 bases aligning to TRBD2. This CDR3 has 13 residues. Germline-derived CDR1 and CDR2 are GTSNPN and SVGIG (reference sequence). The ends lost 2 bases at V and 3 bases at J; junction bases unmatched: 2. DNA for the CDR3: TGTGCCTGGAGTAGGGAGGGGACAGATACGCAGTATTTT. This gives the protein CAWSREGTDTQYF.

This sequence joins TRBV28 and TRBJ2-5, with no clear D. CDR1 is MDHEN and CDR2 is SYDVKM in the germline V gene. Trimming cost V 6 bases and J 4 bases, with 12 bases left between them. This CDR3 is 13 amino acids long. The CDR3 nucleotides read TGTGCCAGCAGGATACCTTTACTAGAGACCCAGTACTTC. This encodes CASRIPLLETQYF.

CDR3 coding DNA: TGTGCCAGCAGGGACCCGGGACAGAGGACTAGCGGGACCGGCGGGGAGCTGTTTTTT. This codes for CASRDPGQRTSGTGGELFF. The chain links TRBV5-6 to TRBJ2-2, with 12 bases lining up with TRBD2. The CDR3 loop spans 19 amino acids. V was clipped by 5 bases and J by 7 bases; unmatched bases: 18. Looked up from germline, CDR1 is SGHDT and CDR2 is YYEEEE. Together with reference TRBV5-6 and TRBJ2-2, the CDR3 gives the full variable domain: DAGVTQSPTHLIKTRGQQVTLRCSPKSGHDTVSWYQQALGQGPQFIFQYYEEEERQRGNFPDRFSGHQFPNYSSELNVNALLLGDSALYLCASRDPGQRTSGTGGELFFGEGSRLTVL.

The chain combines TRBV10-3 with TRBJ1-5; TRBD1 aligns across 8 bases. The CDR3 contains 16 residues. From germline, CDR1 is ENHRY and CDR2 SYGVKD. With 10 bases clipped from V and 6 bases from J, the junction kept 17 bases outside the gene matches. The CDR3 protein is CATQGQGAVRSQPQHF. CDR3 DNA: TGTGCCACCCAAGGGCAGGGGGCGGTTAGAAGTCAGCCCCAGCATTTT.

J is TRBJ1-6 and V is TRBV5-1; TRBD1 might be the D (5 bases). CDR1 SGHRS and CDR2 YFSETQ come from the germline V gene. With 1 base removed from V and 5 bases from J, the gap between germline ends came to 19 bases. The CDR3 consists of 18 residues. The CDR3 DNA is TGCGCCAGCAGCTTGTTTTCTAGCCCCGGGGCCAATAATTCACCCCTCCACTTT. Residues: CASSLFSSPGANNSPLHF. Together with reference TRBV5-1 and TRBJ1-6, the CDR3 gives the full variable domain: KAGVTQTPRYLIKTRGQQVTLSCSPISGHRSVSWYQQTPGQGLQFLFEYFSETQRNKGNFPGRFSGRQFSNSRSEMNVSTLELGDSALYLCASSLFSSPGANNSPLHFGNGTRLTVT.

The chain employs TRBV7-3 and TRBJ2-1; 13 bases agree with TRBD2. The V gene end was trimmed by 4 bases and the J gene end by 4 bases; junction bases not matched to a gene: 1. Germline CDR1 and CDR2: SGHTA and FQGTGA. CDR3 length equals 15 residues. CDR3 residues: CASSWTSGSYNEQFF. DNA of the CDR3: TGTGCCAGCAGCTGGACTAGCGGGAGTTACAATGAGCAGTTCTTC. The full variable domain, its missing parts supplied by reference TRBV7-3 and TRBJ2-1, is GAGVSQTPSNKVTEKGKYVELRCDPISGHTALYWYRQSLGQGPEFLIYFQGTGAADDSGLPNDRFFAVRPEGSVSTLKIQRTERGDSAVYLCASSWTSGSYNEQFFGPGTRLTVL.

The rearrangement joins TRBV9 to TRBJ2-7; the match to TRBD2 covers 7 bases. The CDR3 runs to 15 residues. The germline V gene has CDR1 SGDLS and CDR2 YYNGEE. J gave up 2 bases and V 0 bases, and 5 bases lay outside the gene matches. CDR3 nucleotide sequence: TGTGCCAGCAGCGTAGGTGGGGAGGGCCCCTACGAGCAGTACTTC. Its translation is CASSVGGEGPYEQYF. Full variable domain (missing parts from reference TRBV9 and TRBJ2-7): DSGVTQTPKHLITATGQRVTLRCSPRSGDLSVYWYQQSLDQGLQFLIQYYNGEERAKGNILERFSAQQFPDLHSELNLSSLELGDSALYFCASSVGGEGPYEQYFGPGTRLTVT.

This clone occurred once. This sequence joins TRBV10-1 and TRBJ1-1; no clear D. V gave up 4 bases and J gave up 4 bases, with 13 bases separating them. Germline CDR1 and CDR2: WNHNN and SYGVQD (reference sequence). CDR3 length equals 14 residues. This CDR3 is CASSARSGSTEAFF. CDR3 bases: TGCGCCAGCAGTGCACGGTCGGGGTCCACTGAAGCTTTCTTT.

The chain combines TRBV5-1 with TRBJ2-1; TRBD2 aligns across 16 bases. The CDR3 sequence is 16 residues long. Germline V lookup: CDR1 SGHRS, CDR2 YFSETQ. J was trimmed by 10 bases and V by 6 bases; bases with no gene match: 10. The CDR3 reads CASTLGTSGRAGEQFF. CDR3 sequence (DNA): TGCGCCAGCACCCTCGGGACTAGCGGGAGGGCCGGGGAGCAGTTCTTC.

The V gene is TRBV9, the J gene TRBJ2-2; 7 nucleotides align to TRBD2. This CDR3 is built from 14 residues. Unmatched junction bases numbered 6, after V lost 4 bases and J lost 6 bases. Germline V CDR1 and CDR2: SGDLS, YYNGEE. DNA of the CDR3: TGTGCCAGCAGCTTCTGGGAGGGCGCCGGGGAGCTGTTTTTT. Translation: CASSFWEGAGELFF.

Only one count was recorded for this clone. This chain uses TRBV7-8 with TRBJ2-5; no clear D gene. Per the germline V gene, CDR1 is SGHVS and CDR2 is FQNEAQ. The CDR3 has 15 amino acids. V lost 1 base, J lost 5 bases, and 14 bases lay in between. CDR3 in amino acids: CASSLGKVVGETQYF. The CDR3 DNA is TGTGCCAGCAGCTTAGGGAAAGTGGTTGGGGAGACCCAGTACTTC. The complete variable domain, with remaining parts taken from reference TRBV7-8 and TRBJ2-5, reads GAGVSQSPRYKVAKRGQDVALRCDPISGHVSLFWYQQALGQGPEFLTYFQNEAQLDKSGLPSDRFFAERPEGSVSTLKIQRTQQEDSAVYLCASSLGKVVGETQYFGPGTRLLVL.

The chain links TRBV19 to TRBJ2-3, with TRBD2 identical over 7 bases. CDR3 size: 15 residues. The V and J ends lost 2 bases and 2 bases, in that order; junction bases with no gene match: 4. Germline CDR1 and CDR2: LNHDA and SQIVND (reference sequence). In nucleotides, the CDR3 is TGTGCCAGTAGTATATCAGCGGGGTACACAGATACGCAGTATTTT. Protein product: CASSISAGYTDTQYF. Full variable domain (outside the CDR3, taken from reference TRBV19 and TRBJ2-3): DGGITQSPKYLFRKEGQNVTLSCEQNLNHDAMYWYRQDPGQGLRLIYYSQIVNDFQKGDIAEGYSVSREKKESFPLTVTSAQKNPTAFYLCASSISAGYTDTQYFGPGTRLTVL.

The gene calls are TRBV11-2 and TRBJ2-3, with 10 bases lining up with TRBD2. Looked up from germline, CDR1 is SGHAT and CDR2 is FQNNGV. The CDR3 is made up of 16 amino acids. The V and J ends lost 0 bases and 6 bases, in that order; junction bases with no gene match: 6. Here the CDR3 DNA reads TGTGCCAGCAGCTTAGAAGCTAGCGGGAGAGCGGATACGCAGTATTTT. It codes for CASSLEASGRADTQYF.

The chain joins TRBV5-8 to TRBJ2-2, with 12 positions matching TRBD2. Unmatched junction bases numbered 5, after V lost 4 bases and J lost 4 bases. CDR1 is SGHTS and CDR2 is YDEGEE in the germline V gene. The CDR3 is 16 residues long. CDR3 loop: CASSLGLAGRTGELFF. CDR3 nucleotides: TGTGCCAGCAGCCTCGGACTAGCGGGACGCACCGGGGAGCTGTTTTTT.

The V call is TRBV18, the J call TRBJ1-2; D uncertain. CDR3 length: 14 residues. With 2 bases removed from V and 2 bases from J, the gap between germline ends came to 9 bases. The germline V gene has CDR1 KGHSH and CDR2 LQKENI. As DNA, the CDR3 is TGTGCCAGCTCACCAGGACCGCTGAACTATGGCTACACCTTC. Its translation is CASSPGPLNYGYTF.

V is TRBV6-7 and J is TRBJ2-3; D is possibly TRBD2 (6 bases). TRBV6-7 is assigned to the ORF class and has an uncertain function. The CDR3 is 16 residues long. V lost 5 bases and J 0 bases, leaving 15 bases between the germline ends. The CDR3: CASSPRDWVSTDTQYF. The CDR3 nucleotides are TGTGCCAGCAGTCCCAGGGACTGGGTTAGCACAGATACGCAGTATTTT.